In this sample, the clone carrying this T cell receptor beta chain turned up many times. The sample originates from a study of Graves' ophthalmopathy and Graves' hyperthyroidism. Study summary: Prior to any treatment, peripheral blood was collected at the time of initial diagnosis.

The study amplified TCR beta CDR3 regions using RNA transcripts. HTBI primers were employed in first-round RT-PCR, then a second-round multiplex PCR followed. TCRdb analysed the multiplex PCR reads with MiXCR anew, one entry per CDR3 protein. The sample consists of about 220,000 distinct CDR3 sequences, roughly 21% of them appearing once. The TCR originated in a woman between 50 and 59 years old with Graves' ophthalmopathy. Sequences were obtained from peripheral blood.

The CDR3 nucleotides read TGTGCCAGCAGCTTGGACTTCTCGAACTACGAGCAGTACTTC. Translating it yields CASSLDFSNYEQYF. The chain joins TRBV7-2 to TRBJ2-7; weak D call: TRBD2 (5 bases). The CDR3 contains 14 residues. Trimming removed 3 bases at V and 3 bases at J, with 12 bases between. Germline values: CDR1 SGHTA, CDR2 FQGNSA.